Below are 9 T cell receptor beta chains sequenced from a single sample in a study of cytotoxic CD8 clonotypes in ibrutinib-treated CLL. The repertoire was sequenced with immunoSEQ multiplex PCR; TCRdb's copy has only in-frame clones and lacks some. This table has about 68,000 clones, approximately 71% appearing once. The specimen comprised PBMCs, sampled after 12 months of ibrutinib treatment. These receptor sequences come from a human donor with chronic lymphocytic leukemia.

The gene calls are TRBV13 and TRBJ2-3; D call uncertain. Trimming took 0 bases from V and 12 from J, leaving 10 bases between them. In germline, CDR1 is PRHDT, CDR2 FYEKMQ (reference sequence). The CDR3 is made up of 12 amino acids. The CDR3 nucleotides read TGTGCCAGCAGCTTAGGTTCTTCGCGACAGTATTTT. Translation: CASSLGSSRQYF.

This clone has a handful of counts. V and J are TRBV2 and TRBJ1-1; perhaps TRBD1 as D (5 bases). With 1 base removed from V and 0 bases from J, the gap between germline ends came to 6 bases. The germline CDR1 and CDR2 sequences are SNHLY and FYNNEI. The CDR3 is 14 amino acids. The chain's CDR3 is CASSEGGMNTEAFF. The DNA for the CDR3 is TGTGCCAGCAGTGAAGGGGGGATGAACACTGAAGCTTTCTTT.

The count of this clone is one. The rearrangement uses TRBV4-2 and TRBJ1-3; D is perhaps TRBD1 (6 bases). Trimming took off 4 bases at V and 2 bases at J, with 12 bases between the two ends. CDR3 size: 15 residues. Germline CDR1 is LGHNA and CDR2 is YNFKEQ. Written as DNA, the CDR3 is TGTGCCAGCAGCCGAATCGGGGGGCCTGGAAACACCATATATTTT. Residues: CASSRIGGPGNTIYF.

The V call is TRBV7-2, the J call TRBJ2-1; tentatively, D is TRBD1 or TRBD2 (6 bases each). V lost 4 bases and J 8 bases, leaving 18 bases between the germline ends. The CDR3 is 15 amino acids. Germline V gene lookup returns CDR1 SGHTA and CDR2 FQGNSA. The CDR3 sequence is CASSSDAGGPDEQFF. CDR3 DNA: TGTGCCAGCAGCTCCGACGCCGGGGGCCCGGATGAGCAGTTCTTC.

The V call is TRBV23-1, the J call TRBJ1-2; no clear D gene. TRBV23-1 is labeled an ORF, and its function is uncertain. This CDR3 contains 14 residues. The V and J ends lost 0 bases and 3 bases respectively, with 8 bases between them. For the CDR3, the DNA is TGCGCCAGCAGTCAATCGCGAGGAGACTATGGCTACACCTTC. Its protein is CASSQSRGDYGYTF.

This clone was seen only a few times. J is TRBJ1-1 and V is TRBV4-2, with 8 bases identical to TRBD1. Germline CDR1 LGHNA, CDR2 YNFKEQ. V trimming: 0 bases; J trimming: 0 bases; junction bases outside the gene matches: 0. The CDR3 is made up of 15 amino acids. CDR3 nucleotide sequence: TGTGCCAGCAGCCAAGAGACAGGGGTGAACACTGAAGCTTTCTTT. Translating gives CASSQETGVNTEAFF.

The rearrangement links TRBV25-1 to TRBJ2-7; a possible D gene is TRBD2 (6 bases). The CDR3 is 15 amino acids. CDR1 and CDR2 (germline): MGHDK, SYGVNS. The V end lost 1 base, the J end lost 2 bases, and 12 bases lay between the germline ends. The CDR3 is CASSESRGGPYEQYF. The CDR3, as DNA: TGTGCCAGCAGTGAATCTAGGGGAGGCCCCTACGAGCAGTACTTC.

The rearrangement joins TRBV5-1 to TRBJ1-6; 7 nucleotides agree with TRBD1. CDR3 length equals 14 residues. CDR1 SGHRS and CDR2 YFSETQ come from the germline V gene. J was trimmed by 10 bases and V by 0 bases; bases with no gene match: 4. CDR3 bases: TGCGCCAGCAGCTTGGAGGGGGCGAGGTCACCCCTCCACTTT. It codes for CASSLEGARSPLHF.

This clone came up once. This chain links TRBV4-3 with TRBJ1-4; tentatively, D is TRBD1 (5 bases). The CDR3 has 17 amino acids. The germline V gene encodes CDR1 LGHNA and CDR2 YSLEER. V shed 4 bases and J shed 5 bases, with 20 bases lying between them. The CDR3 bases are TGCGCCAGCAGCCCTCTGGGTTTGGGGACGGGAAATGAAAAACTGTTTTTT. It yields the protein CASSPLGLGTGNEKLFF.